The sequence of this T cell receptor (beta chain) was determined in a study of CD8+CD57+ T cells in acquired aplastic anemia. The wider study: Average DNA yield from sorted CD4+ and CD8+ cells was about 3 ug. Broader study findings: The study identified under 30 CD8+ CDR3 sequences shared by patients and controls. No significant patient-versus-control difference appeared in CD8+ Simpson's diversity.

Genomic DNA, serving as template, underwent TCR beta VDJ and CDR3 profiling. One entry per CDR3 protein results from TCRdb running MiXCR on the reads. The sample yields a few hundred thousand distinct CDR3 sequences, around 60% seen once. Germline trimming cut 8 bases from V and 9 bases from J; bases unmatched to any gene: 8. CDR3 length: 13 residues. The germline gives CDR1 MNHNS, CDR2 SASEGT. This clonotype was seen ten or more times. Antigen specificity is unknown. Material: sorted CD4+, CD8+, or CD8+CD57+ T cells (not recorded which) from PBMCs. The TCR originated in a human donor with severe aplastic anemia or a healthy control (not recorded which). This chain connects TRBV6-1 to TRBJ2-1, with TRBD1 matching 9 bases. CDR3 bases: TGTGCCAGCCAGGGACAGGGCTATGGTGAGCAGTTCTTC. This encodes CASQGQGYGEQFF.